A single sample gave rise to the 15 T cell receptor beta chains below, sequenced in a study of post-analysis software for immune sequencing data. Study conclusions and caveats: Roughly five TRBV segments, including TRBV5-6, TRBV5-1 and TRBV20-1, were more frequent in patients than controls.

No antigen has been assigned to these receptors. Presence of unique molecular identifiers characterized the TCR beta cDNA libraries. TCRdb independently ran MiXCR on the PCR reads; one entry per CDR3 protein. Among hundreds of thousands of distinct CDR3 sequences listed, about 53% were seen once. The sequencing sample was made of blood. These receptors were taken from a girl aged 5-17 years with multiple sclerosis.

This sequence joins TRBV7-9 and TRBJ1-6, with D possibly TRBD1 on 5 matching bases. The CDR3 has 15 residues. With 5 bases removed from V and 6 bases from J, the gap between germline ends came to 14 bases. Germline CDR1 and CDR2: SEHNR and FQNEAQ (reference sequence). The CDR3, as DNA: TGTGCCAGCAGCCCCTGGGAACAGGCTAATTCACCCCTCCACTTT. Protein product: CASSPWEQANSPLHF.

The chain employs TRBV7-6 and TRBJ2-7, with D possibly TRBD2 on 5 matching bases. The CDR3 length is 13 residues. Germline V gene lookup returns CDR1 SGHVS and CDR2 FNYEAQ. V gave up 0 bases and J gave up 6 bases, with 9 bases separating them. CDR3 residues: CASSLAILGEQYF. DNA of the CDR3: TGTGCCAGCAGCTTAGCGATACTAGGCGAGCAGTACTTC.

A single count supports this clonotype. The chain combines TRBV5-1 with TRBJ2-1; TRBD2 matches at 7 bases. The CDR3 spans 14 residues. The junction had 4 bases not matched to a gene; V was cut back by 4 bases and J by 3 bases. Germline V CDR1 and CDR2: SGHRS, YFSETQ. The CDR3 spells CASSHGRYYNEQFF. CDR3 DNA sequence: TGCGCCAGCAGCCACGGGAGGTACTACAATGAGCAGTTCTTC.

This chain uses TRBV12-3 or TRBV12-4 with TRBJ1-5, with D possibly being TRBD1 (6 bases). V was pared by 6 bases and J by 7 bases, with 10 bases between. The CDR3 loop spans 12 amino acids. CDR3 sequence (DNA): TGTGCCAGCAGGAAGGGGGGACAGCCCCAGCATTTT. Translated: CASRKGGQPQHF.

Only one count was recorded for this clonotype. The rearrangement uses TRBV10-3 and TRBJ1-4; D is uncertain. This CDR3 contains 15 residues. The germline gives CDR1 ENHRY, CDR2 SYGVKD. Trimming removed 10 bases at V and 2 bases at J, with 17 bases between. The DNA of the CDR3 is TGTGCCACCTCCCAGACTCAGGTGACTAATGAAAAACTGTTTTTT. Encoded protein: CATSQTQVTNEKLFF.

The rearrangement uses TRBV27 and TRBJ2-1; D might be TRBD1 or TRBD2, each matching 6 bases. The CDR3 has 15 amino acids. The V gene's germline CDR1 is MNHEY and CDR2 SMNVEV (reference sequence). The V end was cut by 10 bases, the J end by 5 bases, with 21 bases between. CDR3: CATQKQGLGNNEQFF. CDR3 sequence (DNA): TGTGCCACCCAAAAACAGGGACTCGGAAACAATGAGCAGTTCTTC.

The genes are TRBV15 and TRBJ2-5, with 10 bases lining up with TRBD1. The CDR3 runs to 14 residues. Looked up from germline, CDR1 is LNHNV and CDR2 is YYDKDF (reference sequence). V shed 3 bases and J 5 bases; nucleotides not matched to a gene: 3. CDR3 coding DNA: TGTGCCACCAGCAGGACAGGGGGCTTCGAGACCCAGTACTTC. As protein: CATSRTGGFETQYF.

This clonotype was seen just once. The chain employs TRBV3-1 and TRBJ1-1, with 8 positions matching TRBD1. This CDR3 contains 17 residues. V was pared by 5 bases and J by 5 bases, with 16 bases of the junction left unmatched. Germline loops: CDR1 LGHDT, CDR2 YNNKEL (reference sequence). This CDR3 is CASSSTSRGLLDTEAFF. The CDR3 DNA follows: TGTGCCAGCAGCTCAACGAGCAGGGGGCTTTTGGATACTGAAGCTTTCTTT.

The count of this clonotype is one. The chain joins TRBV10-3 to TRBJ2-7; 7 nucleotides line up with TRBD1. V was clipped by 6 bases and J by 1 base; unmatched bases: 9. This CDR3 comprises 15 residues. The germline V gene has CDR1 ENHRY and CDR2 SYGVKD. This CDR3 is CAIRKTGTESYEQYF. DNA for the CDR3: TGTGCCATCAGGAAAACCGGGACAGAATCCTACGAGCAGTACTTC.

This clonotype was counted between two and nine times. The chain is built from TRBV20-1 and TRBJ1-5; 10 nucleotides align to TRBD1. CDR1 DFQATT and CDR2 SNEGSKA come from the germline V gene (reference sequence). Trimming removed 1 base from V and 2 bases from J; junction bases left unmatched: 8. This CDR3 contains 17 residues. In DNA, the CDR3 is TGCAGTGCTAGAGGGCCGGGTGGGACAGGGGGCAATCAGCCCCAGCATTTT. Its translation: CSARGPGGTGGNQPQHF.

V usage is TRBV7-8 and J usage is TRBJ2-4; TRBD2 might be the D (7 bases). The end of the DNA aligns better with TRBJ2-7, so the J call may be wrong. This CDR3 has 15 amino acids. Germline values: CDR1 SGHVS, CDR2 FQNEAQ. The CDR3, as DNA: TGTGCCAGCAGCCTAGTGGGGGCGGGGGCCCACGAGCAGTACTTC. This codes for CASSLVGAGAHEQYF.

CDR3 sequence: CSAREAGRQTYEQYF. In nucleotides, the CDR3 is TGCAGTGCTAGAGAGGCCGGGCGACAGACCTACGAGCAGTACTTC. J is TRBJ2-4 and V is TRBV20-1; D is perhaps TRBD1 (5 bases). The J call may be incorrect, as the DNA end agrees better with TRBJ2-7. Per germline, CDR1 DFQATT and CDR2 SNEGSKA (reference sequence). The CDR3 loop spans 15 amino acids.

The V call is TRBV2, the J call TRBJ2-5, with TRBD1 matching 8 bases. Germline CDR1 is SNHLY and CDR2 is FYNNEI. J was trimmed by 5 bases and V by 0 bases; bases with no gene match: 11. The CDR3 extends over 17 amino acids. This CDR3 is CASSEASTGAYRETQYF. The CDR3, as DNA: TGTGCCAGCAGTGAAGCTTCGACAGGGGCCTATAGGGAGACCCAGTACTTC.

This clonotype was seen a few times. The V call is TRBV29-1, the J call TRBJ2-7; D unclear. The CDR3 runs 13 residues. Per germline, CDR1 SQVTM and CDR2 ANQGSEA. The V end was cut by 8 bases, the J end by 6 bases, with 20 bases between. Here the CDR3 DNA reads TGCAGCTGGGCTAATCGAGTACCCAGCGAGCAGTACTTC. Encoded protein: CSWANRVPSEQYF.

This rearrangement joins TRBV15 to TRBJ2-3, with 8 bases lining up with TRBD2. V lost 1 base, J lost 2 bases, and 5 bases stayed unmatched. The germline V gene encodes CDR1 LNHNV and CDR2 YYDKDF (reference sequence). The CDR3 is 16 residues long. CDR3 in DNA: TGTGCCACCAGCAGAGTACTAGCGGCCATCACAGATACGCAGTATTTT. This gives the protein CATSRVLAAITDTQYF.